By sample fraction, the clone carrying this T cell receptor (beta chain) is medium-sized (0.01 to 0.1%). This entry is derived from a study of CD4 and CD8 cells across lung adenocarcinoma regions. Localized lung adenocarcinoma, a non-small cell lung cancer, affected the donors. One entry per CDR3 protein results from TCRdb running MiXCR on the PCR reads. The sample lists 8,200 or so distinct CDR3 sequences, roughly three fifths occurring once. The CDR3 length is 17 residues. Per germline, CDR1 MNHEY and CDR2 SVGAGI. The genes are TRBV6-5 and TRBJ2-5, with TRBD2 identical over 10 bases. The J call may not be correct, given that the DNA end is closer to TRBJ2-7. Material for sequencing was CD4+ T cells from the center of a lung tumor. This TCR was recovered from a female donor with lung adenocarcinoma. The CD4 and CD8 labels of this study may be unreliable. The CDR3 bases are TGTGCCAGCAGTTACTCGAATCTTCTAGCGGGAGCCTACGAGCAGTACTTC. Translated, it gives CASSYSNLLAGAYEQYF.